This T cell receptor (beta chain) was recovered during a study of cytomegalovirus exposure and HLA in healthy donors. Study-wide points: CMV antigen specificity of a few CMV-associated chains was confirmed in vitro. According to reports, the classifier identified cytomegalovirus status with high specificity and sensitivity.

Worth noting for this clone: The antigen is not known.

Germline V gene lookup returns CDR1 SGHRS and CDR2 YFSETQ. With V trimmed by 2 bases and J by 6 bases, 8 bases remained unmatched. CDR3 length equals 15 residues. Sequencing used immunoSEQ multiplex PCR; TCRdb keeps in-frame clones, though not all of them. Of some 150,000 clones listed, over 80% are singletons. Sequencing was carried out using PBMCs. This chain uses TRBV5-1 with TRBJ2-4, with 7 bases matching TRBD1. The clonotype comes from a woman under 40 in good health and CMV-seropositive. DNA of the CDR3: TGCGCCAGCAGCTTACGACAGGGTGGCGGAAACATTCAGTACTTC. Translated: CASSLRQGGGNIQYF.